This T cell receptor (beta chain) was captured in a study of blood T cells in healthy people across ages (dated by TCRdb to the mid-2010s). For the study in its entirety: Template switching captured roughly one uniquely barcoded TCR beta cDNA molecule per two T cells in model experiments. For two donors (one aged 18 to 29 and one aged 80 or older), the study analyzed two additional independent replicas of 1 million unique cDNA reads from the same blood draw. The donors were divided into four age groups: young (average around 17 years), middle-aged (about 41), aged (roughly 66) and long-lived (more than 75). To track age-related changes in TCR beta repertoire diversity, the study relied on deep sequencing normalized with unique cDNA molecular identifiers. Here is what the overall study found, with its caveats: The percentage of naive T cells measured by flow cytometry correlated strongly with observed TCR beta diversity. Observed TCR beta diversity per million T cells fell roughly linearly with age, and a significant reduction was already apparent by age around 40. Since profiling was done on bulk unsorted PBMCs, naive and antigen-experienced compartments could not be conclusively compared. Compared with the aged group, more naive CD4+ T cells, fewer expanded clones and increased TCR diversity were shown by the long-lived group, suggesting age selection. Estimates of total diversity from one million sequenced T cells were regarded as lower bounds and underestimates. Because the CMV infection status of the donors was unknown, age-related changes in expanded clonotypes may potentially have been confounded.

This clonotype has a handful of counts. Its target antigen remains unknown. It has no much larger one-base neighbor in the sample; base qualities were not kept. Systemically healthy Caucasian individuals from Russia, some 38 in total and aged about 6 to 95 years, were included as donors. Around 10 milliliters of peripheral blood were drawn from each donor into EDTA-treated Vacutainer tubes. Ficoll-Paque density-gradient centrifugation was used to isolate PBMCs, with at least 7 million obtained per sample. Trizol reagent was used to extract total RNA from PBMCs, with at least 5.5 micrograms per sample. For every donor, an aliquot of PBMCs went through flow cytometry to measure the percentages of naive CD45RAhigh/CD27high T cells. Library preparation was by 5' RACE. Sequencing took place on an Illumina HiSeq 2500. A second PCR of about 6 to 11 cycles was run with a J-beta primer mix and a sample-barcoded 5' primer. Each TCR beta cDNA molecule received a unique molecular identifier from a template-switch 5' adaptor carrying 12 random nucleotides. Each sample yielded at least 2.5 million CDR3-containing paired-end reads. All of the RNA was converted into first-strand cDNA using the Mint cDNA synthesis kit, with a TRBC-specific oligonucleotide serving as the primer. After uracil-DNA glycosylase treatment, a first 18-cycle PCR used universal primers M1SS and BC2_uni_R on all cDNA. On the authors' methods: For normalization, 1 million high-quality reads, each with a distinct molecular identifier, were randomly selected from each sample. Reads with shared molecular identifiers were discarded instead of being binned into consensus sequences. CDR3 identification, clonotype clustering and error correction used MiTCR with a Q25 quality threshold and the strictest error-elimination algorithm. Lower-bound total TCR beta diversity was estimated with a nonparametric unseen species model using Euler transformation. TCRdb's own reprocessing of the public reads used fastp at Q25 and MiXCR and kept productive beta chains. Rows merge per CDR3 protein into single entries with the most common DNA and genes. TCRdb's processing, not the authors' own work, is the source of the V and J calls. The sample has over 450,000 distinct CDR3 sequences on record, approximately 25% of them singletons. Together, the top ten hold 8.7% of the sample.

The same specimen was also included in a second study, on T cells of mothers and their children. In that second paper, the authors write: Nine systemically healthy Caucasian individuals, comprising three mothers and their six children, were included as donors. cDNA synthesis consumed the entire amount of extracted RNA, loaded at roughly 1.5 ug RNA in each 15 ul reaction. Sample barcodes and 2-4 random nucleotides were added via the M1S primer in the second PCR. Over 9 million TCR beta CDR3 reads came from each mother, compared with approximately 3 million reads from each child. Thymic selection similarly shapes TCR recombination output in related and unrelated pairs, with minor effect from inherited differences. Normalized repertoire overlap was always slightly but never significantly higher in related than unrelated mother-child pairs. No persistent microchimeric T cell clones were detected, at a sensitivity of approximately 100 clones per million clonotypes. Deep NGS was used in the study to compare the TCR beta repertoires of mothers and children and to look for features that separate related mother-child pairs from unrelated individuals. On average, the children were about 10 +/- 4 years old, while the mothers were about 40 +/- 4 years old. Libraries were sequenced on Illumina HiSeq 2000 with 100+100 nt paired-end reads after adapter ligation with NEBNext reagents. To avoid cross-contamination, the mother libraries and the child libraries were prepared a month apart and sequenced in separate runs. For each donor, somewhere between about 450,000 and 2,200,000 distinct TCR beta clonotypes were identified. Naive TCR beta clonotypes were estimated from low-frequency clonotypes matched to each donor's FACS-determined naive share, without sorting.

The source of this sequence is a boy between 5 and 17 years old in good health. Sequenced sample: blood.

The CDR3 amino acid sequence is: CASSQDGAGGSNEQFF. The DNA reads TGTGCCAGCAGCCAAGATGGGGCAGGGGGCTCCAATGAGCAGTTCTTC. The V gene is TRBV4-2 and the J gene is TRBJ2-5; 8 nucleotides in the junction match TRBD1. The J call may be incorrect, as the DNA end agrees better with TRBJ2-1. The CDR3 goes from the cysteine to the phenylalanine over 16 residues. The only DNA kept is the CDR3, 48 bases in frame from the first base. The CDR1 and CDR2 encoded by the germline V gene are LGHNA and YNFKEQ.